Listed here are 25 T cell receptor beta chains from one sample, sequenced in a study of blood T cell repertoires in COVID-19. TCRdb's table, derived via immunoSEQ multiplex PCR, lists solely in-frame clones and lacks some. The top ten clones hold over 8.5% of a sample with under 130,000 clones, about four fifths of them seen once. Input material: peripheral blood. The receptors come from a woman in her 70s with acute or convalescent COVID-19.

Turning to this clone: The junction and the germline gene differ at one end; a read error may be behind it. V usage is TRBV6-1 and J usage is TRBJ2-2; weak D call: TRBD1 (6 bases). CDR1 is MNHNS and CDR2 is SASEGT in the germline V gene. The length of the CDR3 is 15 residues. CDR3 sequence (DNA): TGTGCCAGCAGAGAAGTACAGGGTAACACCGGGGAGCTGTTTTTT. Translating gives CASREVQGNTGELFF.

This chain links TRBV27 with TRBJ2-7; a weak D match, TRBD2 (5 bases). The CDR3 length is 14 residues. CDR1 is MNHEY, CDR2 SMNVEV, per germline (reference sequence). Trimming took 3 bases from V and 0 from J, leaving 9 bases between them. The CDR3 DNA is TGTGCCAGCAGTTTTGCCGGGATCTCCTACGAGCAGTACTTC. It specifies CASSFAGISYEQYF.

This chain uses TRBV5-1 with TRBJ1-3; maybe TRBD1 (6 bases). The V end lost 4 bases, the J end lost 10 bases, and 24 bases lay between the germline ends. The CDR3 sequence is 16 residues long. Germline lookup yields CDR1 SGHRS and CDR2 YFSETQ. In DNA form, the CDR3 reads TGCGCCAGCAGCCCCGGCGCAGGACAGCCAAGTGTGACCATATATTTT. It encodes CASSPGAGQPSVTIYF.

Only a few counts were recorded for this clone. The chain couples TRBV3-1 (or the pseudogene TRBV3-2) to TRBJ2-3; TRBD2 aligns across 8 bases. This CDR3 has 16 amino acids. V trimming: 5 bases; J trimming: 5 bases; junction bases outside the gene matches: 12. The germline V gene encodes CDR1 LGHDT and CDR2 YNNKEL (reference sequence). CDR3 sequence reads: CASSARLAPEGDTQYF. Written as DNA, the CDR3 is TGTGCCAGCAGCGCCCGACTAGCGCCTGAAGGAGATACGCAGTATTTT.

This clone was recorded a few times. This chain links TRBV2 with TRBJ1-2; 9 positions match TRBD1. CDR1 and CDR2 from the germline V gene are SNHLY and FYNNEI. The CDR3 covers 17 residues. The V segment lost 7 bases and the J segment 8 bases; nucleotides outside the gene matches: 20. CDR3 in DNA: TGTGCCAGCATTCGTTCCCCCGGGACAGGGAATGATAGAGGCTACACCTTC. Translating it yields CASIRSPGTGNDRGYTF.

This chain connects TRBV4-3 to TRBJ1-1; a possible D gene is TRBD1 (6 bases). Germline CDR1 reads LGHNA; CDR2 reads YSLEER. The V gene lost 4 bases and the J gene lost 0 bases, with 12 bases spanning the gap. This CDR3 is 15 amino acids long. CDR3 sequence (DNA): TGCGCCAGCAGCCCACAGGGCCACCTGAACACTGAAGCTTTCTTT. This encodes CASSPQGHLNTEAFF.

This clone was found a few times. This chain links TRBV19 with TRBJ1-1; TRBD1 aligns across 8 bases. The V gene end was trimmed by 3 bases and the J gene end by 0 bases; junction bases not matched to a gene: 3. CDR1 and CDR2 from the germline V gene are LNHDA and SQIVND (reference sequence). This CDR3 spans 15 amino acids. CDR3 DNA sequence: TGTGCCAGTAGTATCCAGGGGGCTTTGAACACTGAAGCTTTCTTT. Its protein is CASSIQGALNTEAFF.

The chain is built from TRBV6-5 and TRBJ1-1; weak D call: TRBD1 (5 bases). The CDR3 is 13 amino acids. Trimming stripped 5 bases from V and 7 bases from J, with 14 bases between. Germline V gene data show CDR1 as MNHEY and CDR2 as SVGAGI. CDR3 sequence reads: CASSPGGGIEAFF. In DNA, the CDR3 is TGTGCCAGCAGTCCCGGGGGGGGAATTGAAGCTTTCTTT.

The chain is built from TRBV29-1 and TRBJ1-1; 7 nucleotides align to TRBD1. Trimming took 6 bases from V and 3 from J; bases not matched to a gene: 4. This CDR3 has 12 amino acids. CDR1 and CDR2 (germline): SQVTM, ANQGSEA. CDR3 sequence: CSVRQGHTEAFF. The CDR3 DNA sequence: TGCAGCGTCCGACAGGGCCACACTGAAGCTTTCTTT.

This clone came up once. This chain connects TRBV7-8 to TRBJ2-5; D remains unclear. V was shortened by 5 bases and J by 0 bases, with 4 bases between the two germline ends. Germline CDR1 and CDR2: SGHVS and FQNEAQ. The CDR3 consists of 12 residues. In DNA form, the CDR3 reads TGTGCCAGCAGCCCGTACCAAGAGACCCAGTACTTC. It codes for CASSPYQETQYF.

The chain joins TRBV19 to TRBJ1-2, with 9 bases lining up with TRBD1. With 6 bases clipped from V and 8 bases from J, the junction kept 7 bases outside the gene matches. This CDR3 contains 13 residues. The germline CDR1 and CDR2 sequences are LNHDA and SQIVND (reference sequence). The CDR3 is CASSDRGVEGYTF. CDR3 in DNA: TGTGCCAGTAGCGACAGGGGGGTAGAGGGCTACACCTTC. Full variable domain (missing parts from reference TRBV19 and TRBJ1-2): DGGITQSPKYLFRKEGQNVTLSCEQNLNHDAMYWYRQDPGQGLRLIYYSQIVNDFQKGDIAEGYSVSREKKESFPLTVTSAQKNPTAFYLCASSDRGVEGYTFGSGTRLTVV.

The V and J genes are TRBV15 and TRBJ1-6, with 8 bases identical to TRBD1. CDR3 length: 17 amino acids. CDR1 is LNHNV and CDR2 is YYDKDF in the germline V gene (reference sequence). V was pared by 0 bases and J by 7 bases, with 8 bases of the junction left unmatched. The CDR3 sequence is CATSRDRAGGLNSPLHF. DNA of the CDR3: TGTGCCACCAGCAGAGATCGGGCAGGGGGCCTGAATTCACCCCTCCACTTT.

This clone was recorded only once. The chain carries TRBV4-3 and TRBJ2-7; a possible D gene is TRBD2 (6 bases). The CDR3 sequence is 16 residues long. V gave up 1 base and J gave up 2 bases, with 15 bases separating them. CDR1 and CDR2 (germline): LGHNA, YSLEER. This CDR3 reads CASSQVLGGKTYEQYF. The CDR3 nucleotides read TGCGCCAGCAGCCAAGTCCTTGGCGGGAAGACCTACGAGCAGTACTTC.

The V call is TRBV28, the J call TRBJ1-5; 7 nucleotides agree with TRBD1. The CDR3 spans 15 residues. Trimming cost V 3 bases and J 5 bases; bases outside gene matches: 7. The germline V gene has CDR1 MDHEN and CDR2 SYDVKM. CDR3 region: CASSLKGQPYQPQHF. CDR3 nucleotides: TGTGCCAGCAGTTTGAAGGGACAGCCATATCAGCCCCAGCATTTT.

This chain connects TRBV4-1 to TRBJ1-2; D possibly corresponds to TRBD1 (5 bases). Trimming left V 0 bases short and J 2 bases short, with 16 bases between. The length of the CDR3 is 17 residues. The germline V gene encodes CDR1 MGHRA and CDR2 YSYEKL. CDR3 coding DNA: TGCGCCAGCAGCCAAGAATTGGGGACCGGGAGAAACTATGGCTACACCTTC. Protein sequence: CASSQELGTGRNYGYTF.

The CDR3 loop is CASSLGGPEQYF. The CDR3 DNA follows: TGTGCCAGCAGCCTGGGGGGTCCGGAGCAGTACTTC. The chain recombines TRBV6-1 with TRBJ2-7; possibly TRBD2 for D (6 bases). Trimming pared 6 bases from V and 7 bases from J, leaving 13 bases between. CDR1 MNHNS and CDR2 SASEGT come from the germline V gene. This CDR3 contains 12 residues.

The chain couples TRBV7-3 to TRBJ2-1; perhaps TRBD2 as D (6 bases). The CDR3 is 14 amino acids. In germline, CDR1 is SGHTA, CDR2 FQGTGA. The V end was cut by 4 bases, the J end by 4 bases, with 11 bases between. The CDR3 here is CASSYDGTYNEQFF. CDR3 in DNA: TGTGCCAGCAGCTACGACGGGACTTACAATGAGCAGTTCTTC.

The chain joins TRBV15 to TRBJ2-2; weak D call: TRBD2 (5 bases). V was shortened by 1 base and J by 6 bases, with 6 bases between the two germline ends. Germline CDR1 LNHNV, CDR2 YYDKDF (reference sequence). The CDR3 loop spans 13 amino acids. The CDR3 protein is CATSRGGSGELFF. The DNA of the CDR3 is TGTGCCACCAGCAGAGGAGGGTCCGGGGAGCTGTTTTTT.

The chain couples TRBV30 to TRBJ2-1, with D possibly being TRBD1 (7 bases). Trimming left V 3 bases short and J 6 bases short, with 21 bases between. CDR1 GTSNPN and CDR2 SVGIG come from the germline V gene (reference sequence). The CDR3 length is 16 residues. CDR3 sequence reads: CAWRQGSGPAGNEQFF. In nucleotides, the CDR3 is TGTGCCTGGAGACAGGGGAGCGGGCCAGCGGGCAATGAGCAGTTCTTC. Variable domain in full (rest from reference TRBV30 and TRBJ2-1): SQTIHQWPATLVQPVGSPLSLECTVEGTSNPNLYWYRQAAGRGLQLLFYSVGIGQISSEVPQNLSASRPQDRQFILSSKKLLLSDSGFYLCAWRQGSGPAGNEQFFGPGTRLTVL.

The chain joins TRBV2 to TRBJ2-7; 7 bases map to TRBD2. The V gene end was trimmed by 6 bases and the J gene end by 10 bases; junction bases not matched to a gene: 12. The CDR3 contains 13 residues. CDR1 SNHLY and CDR2 FYNNEI come from the germline V gene. The CDR3 coding sequence is TGTGCCAGCAGGGACGCCGCTAGCGGTCCTCAGTACTTC. The encoded protein is CASRDAASGPQYF.

This clone was seen just once. The chain joins TRBV5-1 to TRBJ2-5; maybe TRBD1 (6 bases). V lost 4 bases, J lost 4 bases, and 8 bases lay in between. The CDR3 runs to 12 residues. Germline V gene lookup returns CDR1 SGHRS and CDR2 YFSETQ. Here the CDR3 reads CASSADRETQYF. The DNA for the CDR3 is TGCGCCAGCAGCGCGGACAGAGAGACCCAGTACTTC.

The chain carries TRBV7-9 and TRBJ2-1; the D gene is possibly TRBD2 (6 bases). V was clipped by 1 base and J by 5 bases, with 18 bases between them. The CDR3 runs to 17 residues. In germline, CDR1 is SEHNR, CDR2 FQNEAQ (reference sequence). This chain's CDR3 is CASSLGTLGSGNNEQFF. The CDR3 DNA reads TGTGCCAGCAGCTTAGGTACCCTGGGTAGCGGAAACAATGAGCAGTTCTTC. The full variable domain, in which reference TRBV7-9 and TRBJ2-1 provide the parts outside the CDR3, is DTGVSQNPRHKITKRGQNVTFRCDPISEHNRLYWYRQTLGQGPEFLTYFQNEAQLEKSRLLSDRFSAERPKGSFSTLEIQRTEQGDSAMYLCASSLGTLGSGNNEQFFGPGTRLTVL.

V gene TRBV7-2 combines with J gene TRBJ1-1, with a possible D match to TRBD1 (5 bases). Germline CDR1 is SGHTA and CDR2 is FQGNSA. CDR3 size: 15 residues. V gave up 5 bases and J gave up 0 bases, with 13 bases separating them. The CDR3 is CASSPRATVNTEAFF. CDR3 in DNA: TGTGCCAGCAGCCCTAGGGCGACAGTGAACACTGAAGCTTTCTTT.

The J gene is TRBJ1-1, the V gene TRBV9; D may be TRBD1 (6 bases). The CDR3 sequence is 15 residues long. The germline V gene has CDR1 SGDLS and CDR2 YYNGEE. Trimming cost V 3 bases and J 3 bases, with 15 bases left between them. CDR3 sequence reads: CASSAPGVGDTEAFF. The CDR3 DNA sequence: TGTGCCAGCAGCGCTCCAGGGGTCGGCGACACTGAAGCTTTCTTT.

This chain joins TRBV7-9 and TRBJ1-1, with TRBD1 as a possible D gene (6 bases). The CDR3 extends over 15 amino acids. The V gene's germline CDR1 is SEHNR and CDR2 FQNEAQ (reference sequence). V was pared by 7 bases and J by 0 bases, with 15 bases between. The chain's CDR3 is CASIGGAGMNTEAFF. CDR3 DNA sequence: TGTGCCAGCATTGGGGGCGCAGGTATGAACACTGAAGCTTTCTTT.